The source of this TCR beta chain is a study of shared clonotypes between healthy human individuals. As for the study in general: Samples came from a couple of female and a few male donors aged 18 to 49.

Genomic DNA of each subset was evenly split across several immunoSEQ plates. Using immunoSEQ multiplex PCR, the repertoire was profiled, and TCRdb retains in-frame clones only, with some absent. The sample gives about 1,500,000 clones, roughly 95% of which show up once; about 1.2% is in the top ten. On this clone: The antigen is unknown.

General study results and limits: Lower generation probabilities were found for non-shared clonotypes than for those shared by all four donors.

V lost 0 bases to trimming and J lost 0 bases, with 11 bases between them. The germline V gene encodes CDR1 LNHNV and CDR2 YYDKDF (reference sequence). This CDR3 has 17 residues. The sequence was collected from a man younger than 40 in good health. Material for sequencing was naive CD4+ T cells sorted from blood. Subset noted: CD45RA+ positively selected. This rearrangement joins TRBV15 to TRBJ2-2, with D hard to call. CDR3 amino acids: CATSRDSNPANTGELFF. CDR3 in DNA: TGTGCCACCAGCAGAGATTCGAACCCCGCGAACACCGGGGAGCTGTTTTTT. Full variable domain (outside the CDR3, taken from reference TRBV15 and TRBJ2-2): DAMVIQNPRYQVTQFGKPVTLSCSQTLNHNVMYWYQQKSSQAPKLLFHYYDKDFNNEADTPDNFQSRRPNTSFCFLDIRSPGLGDTAMYLCATSRDSNPANTGELFFGEGSRLTVL.